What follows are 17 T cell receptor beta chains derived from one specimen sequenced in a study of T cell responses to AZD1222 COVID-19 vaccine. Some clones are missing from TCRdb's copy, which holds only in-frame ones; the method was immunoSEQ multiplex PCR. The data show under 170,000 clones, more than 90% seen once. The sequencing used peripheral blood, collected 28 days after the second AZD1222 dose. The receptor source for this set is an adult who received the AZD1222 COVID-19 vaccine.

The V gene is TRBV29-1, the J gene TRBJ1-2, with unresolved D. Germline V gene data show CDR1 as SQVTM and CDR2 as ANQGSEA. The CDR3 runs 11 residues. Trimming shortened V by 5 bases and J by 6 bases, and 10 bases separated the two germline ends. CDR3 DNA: TGCAGCGTTCGGTGGGCGGATGGCTACACCTTC. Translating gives CSVRWADGYTF.

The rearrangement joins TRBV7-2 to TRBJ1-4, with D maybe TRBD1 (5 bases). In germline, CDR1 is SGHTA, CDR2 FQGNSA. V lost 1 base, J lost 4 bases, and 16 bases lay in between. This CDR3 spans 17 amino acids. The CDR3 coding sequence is TGTGCCAGCAGCTTAGGGTTGGCGGACAAATATAATGAAAAACTGTTTTTT. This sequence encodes CASSLGLADKYNEKLFF.

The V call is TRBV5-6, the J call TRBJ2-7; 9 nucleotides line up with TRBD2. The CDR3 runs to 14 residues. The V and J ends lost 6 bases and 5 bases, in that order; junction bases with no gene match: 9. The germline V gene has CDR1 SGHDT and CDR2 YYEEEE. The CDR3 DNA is TGTGCCAGCAACCCCTTTAGCGGGAGAAACGAGCAGTACTTC. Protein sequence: CASNPFSGRNEQYF.

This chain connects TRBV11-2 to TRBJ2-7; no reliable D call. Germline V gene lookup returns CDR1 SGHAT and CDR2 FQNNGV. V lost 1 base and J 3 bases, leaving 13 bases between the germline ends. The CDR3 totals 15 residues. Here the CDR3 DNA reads TGTGCCAGCAGCTTAGCGAACGGACCGAACTACGAGCAGTACTTC. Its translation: CASSLANGPNYEQYF.

The CDR3 here is CASSATGVNTEAFF. Written as DNA, the CDR3 is TGTGCCAGCTCGGCGACAGGGGTGAACACTGAAGCTTTCTTT. The gene calls are TRBV18 and TRBJ1-1; TRBD1 agrees at 8 bases. The V and J ends lost 6 bases and 0 bases, in that order; junction bases with no gene match: 3. Germline CDR1 reads KGHSH; CDR2 reads LQKENI. CDR3 length equals 14 residues.

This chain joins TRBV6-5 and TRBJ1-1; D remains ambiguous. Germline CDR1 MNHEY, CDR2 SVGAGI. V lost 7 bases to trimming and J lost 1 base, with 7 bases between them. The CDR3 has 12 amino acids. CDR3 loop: CASNIQNTEAFF. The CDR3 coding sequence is TGTGCCAGCAACATACAGAACACTGAAGCTTTCTTT.

CDR3 region: CATSAGTSGAPLHF. For the CDR3, the DNA is TGTGCCACCAGTGCGGGGACCTCGGGGGCACCCCTCCACTTT. V is TRBV24-1 and J is TRBJ1-6; D is perhaps TRBD1 (5 bases). The CDR3 sequence is 14 residues long. From germline, CDR1 is KGHDR and CDR2 SFDVKD. V lost 5 bases, J lost 11 bases, and 15 bases lay in between.

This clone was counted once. Written as DNA, the CDR3 is TGTGCCAGTAGTACGGATCAAACCGGGACAAGGCATTTT. Its translation is CASSTDQTGTRHF. J is TRBJ1-5 and V is TRBV19, with D possibly TRBD1 on 6 matching bases. The CDR3 is made up of 13 amino acids. Trimming stripped 4 bases from V and 15 bases from J, with 19 bases between. CDR1 LNHDA and CDR2 SQIVND come from the germline V gene (reference sequence).

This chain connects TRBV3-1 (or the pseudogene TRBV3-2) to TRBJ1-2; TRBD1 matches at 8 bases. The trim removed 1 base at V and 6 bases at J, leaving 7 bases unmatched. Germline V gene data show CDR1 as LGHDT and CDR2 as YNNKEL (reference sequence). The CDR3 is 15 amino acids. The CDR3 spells CASSQGETGENGYTF. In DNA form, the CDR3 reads TGTGCCAGCAGCCAAGGTGAGACAGGGGAAAATGGCTACACCTTC.

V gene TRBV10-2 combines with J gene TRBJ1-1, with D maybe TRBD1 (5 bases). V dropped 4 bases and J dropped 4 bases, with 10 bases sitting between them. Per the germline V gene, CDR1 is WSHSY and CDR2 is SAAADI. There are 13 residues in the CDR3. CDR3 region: CASSVRDGTEAFF. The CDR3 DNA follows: TGCGCCAGCAGTGTCCGGGACGGCACTGAAGCTTTCTTT.

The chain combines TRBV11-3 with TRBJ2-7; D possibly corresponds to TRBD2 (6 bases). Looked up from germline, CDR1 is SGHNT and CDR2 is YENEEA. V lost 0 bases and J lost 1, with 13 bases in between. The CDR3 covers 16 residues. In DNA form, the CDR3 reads TGTGCCAGCAGCTTAGATGACGGGAGTAGGTCCTACGAGCAGTACTTC. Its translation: CASSLDDGSRSYEQYF.

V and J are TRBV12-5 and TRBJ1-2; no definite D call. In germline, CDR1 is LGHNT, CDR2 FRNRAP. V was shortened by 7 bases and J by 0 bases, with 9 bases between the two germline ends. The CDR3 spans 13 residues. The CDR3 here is CASAPGANYGYTF. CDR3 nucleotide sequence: TGTGCTAGTGCACCCGGTGCTAACTATGGCTACACCTTC.

The CDR3 here is CASSLRDQSTDTQYF. CDR3 sequence (DNA): TGTGCCAGCAGTTTAAGGGACCAGAGCACAGATACGCAGTATTTT. The chain recombines TRBV27 with TRBJ2-3, with D possibly being TRBD1 or TRBD2 (5 bases each). Looked up from germline, CDR1 is MNHEY and CDR2 is SMNVEV (reference sequence). The CDR3 has 15 amino acids. V dropped 2 bases and J dropped 0 bases, with 9 bases sitting between them.

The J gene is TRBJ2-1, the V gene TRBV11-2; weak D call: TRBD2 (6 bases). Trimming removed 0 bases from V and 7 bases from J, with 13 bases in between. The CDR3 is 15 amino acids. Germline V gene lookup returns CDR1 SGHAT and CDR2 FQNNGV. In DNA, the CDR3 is TGTGCCAGCAGCTTAGATTTACCTAGCGTGAATGAGCAGTTCTTC. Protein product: CASSLDLPSVNEQFF.

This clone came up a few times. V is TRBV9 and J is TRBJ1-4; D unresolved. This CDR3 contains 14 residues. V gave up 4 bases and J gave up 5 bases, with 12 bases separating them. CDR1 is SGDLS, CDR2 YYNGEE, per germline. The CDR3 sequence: CASSPPPVNEKLFF. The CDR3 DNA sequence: TGTGCCAGCAGCCCCCCCCCGGTCAATGAAAAACTGTTTTTT.

Written as DNA, the CDR3 is TGCGCCAGCAGCTTGACTAGCGGGGGAAACACCGGGGAGCTGTTTTTT. This codes for CASSLTSGGNTGELFF. This chain uses TRBV5-1 with TRBJ2-2; 11 positions agree with TRBD2. The V segment lost 1 base and the J segment 2 bases; nucleotides outside the gene matches: 1. This CDR3 spans 16 amino acids. Germline loops: CDR1 SGHRS, CDR2 YFSETQ.

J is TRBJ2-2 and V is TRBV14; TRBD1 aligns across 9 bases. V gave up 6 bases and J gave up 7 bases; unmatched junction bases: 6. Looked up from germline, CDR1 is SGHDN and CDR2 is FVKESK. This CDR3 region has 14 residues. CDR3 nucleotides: TGTGCCAGCAGTCGGGACAGGGAGGACGGGGAGCTGTTTTTT. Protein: CASSRDREDGELFF.